These 20 T cell receptor beta chains were all obtained from the same sample, sequenced in a study of blood T cells in healthy people across ages. Together with a sample-barcoded 5' primer, a J-beta primer mix was included in a second PCR lasting roughly 6 to 12 cycles. Via MiXCR, TCRdb re-called the 5' RACE reads, giving one row per CDR3 protein. The sample has fewer than 900,000 distinct CDR3 sequences, about 40% seen once; the top ten hold 20% to 25%. Sequences were obtained from blood. All receptors come from a woman aged 60-75 years in good health.

In its sample, this clonotype was seen a few times. The rearrangement uses TRBV29-1 and TRBJ1-4, with TRBD1 matching 9 bases. J lost 8 bases, V lost 4 bases, and 8 bases had no gene match. Germline V gene lookup returns CDR1 SQVTM and CDR2 ANQGSEA. This CDR3 region has 14 residues. CDR3: CSVVHRGRNEKLFF. The CDR3 bases are TGCAGCGTTGTTCACAGGGGGCGTAACGAAAAACTGTTTTTT. The complete variable domain, with remaining parts taken from reference TRBV29-1 and TRBJ1-4, reads SAVISQKPSRDICQRGTSLTIQCQVDSQVTMMFWYRQQPGQSLTLIATANQGSEATYESGFVIDKFPISRPNLTFSTLTVSNMSPEDSSIYLCSVVHRGRNEKLFFGSGTQLSVL.

This clonotype was counted a few times. In DNA, the CDR3 is TGTGCCAGCAGTTACTCCGCCGGTCTAGCGGGGGCATCTAGCACAGATACGCAGTATTTT. It codes for CASSYSAGLAGASSTDTQYF. The chain joins TRBV6-2 or TRBV6-3 to TRBJ2-3; 10 nucleotides agree with TRBD2. V trimming: 0 bases; J trimming: 0 bases; junction bases outside the gene matches: 12. The V gene's germline CDR1 is MNHEY and CDR2 SVGEGT. The CDR3 is 20 residues long.

In this sample, this clonotype turned up a few times. This chain links TRBV7-9 with TRBJ1-5, with 11 bases matching TRBD1. Germline V gene sequence: CDR1 SEHNR, CDR2 FQNEAQ (reference sequence). CDR3 size: 17 residues. V gave up 8 bases and J gave up 2 bases; unmatched junction bases: 11. The chain's CDR3 is CASAPGQGDWGNQPQHF. For the CDR3, the DNA is TGTGCCAGCGCACCGGGACAGGGGGATTGGGGCAATCAGCCCCAGCATTTT.

This clonotype was detected a few times. The chain uses TRBV14 and TRBJ2-5; the D gene could be TRBD1 or TRBD2 (5 bases each). V was shortened by 0 bases and J by 0 bases, with 14 bases between the two germline ends. Looked up from germline, CDR1 is SGHDN and CDR2 is FVKESK. The CDR3 runs to 17 residues. The CDR3 protein is CASSQDRVWGYQETQYF. The CDR3 bases are TGTGCCAGCAGCCAAGACCGCGTCTGGGGGTACCAAGAGACCCAGTACTTC.

The CDR3 DNA reads TGCAGTGCCCCCAGACAGGGTAGCCACGAGCAGTACTTC. Translation: CSAPRQGSHEQYF. This chain uses TRBV20-1 with TRBJ2-7; TRBD1 matches 7 bases. This CDR3 comprises 13 residues. CDR1 is DFQATT and CDR2 is SNEGSKA in the germline V gene (reference sequence). Trimming removed 6 bases from V and 5 bases from J; junction bases left unmatched: 10.

The table lists this clonotype with a few counts. The chain links TRBV21-1 to TRBJ2-7; the listed D gene, TRBD1, was not tested against the DNA. TRBV21-1 is a documented pseudogene. The CDR3 consists of 15 residues. In DNA, the CDR3 is TGTGCCAGCAGCCCTAGGGGCGGGACGAGGTACGAGCAGTACTTC. Translated, it gives CASSPRGGTRYEQYF.

The genes are TRBV6-6 and TRBJ2-1, with a tentative D call TRBD1 (6 bases). The CDR3 sequence is 14 residues long. Germline lookup yields CDR1 MNHNY and CDR2 SVGAGI (reference sequence). V dropped 5 bases and J dropped 4 bases, with 12 bases sitting between them. The CDR3 loop reads CASSDKDRYNEQFF. The CDR3 coding sequence is TGTGCCAGCAGTGACAAGGACAGATACAATGAGCAGTTCTTC.

The gene calls are TRBV6-5 and TRBJ2-7, with TRBD2 identical over 10 bases. The germline CDR1 and CDR2 sequences are MNHEY and SVGAGI. This CDR3 is 14 amino acids long. Trimming at V came to 5 bases and at J to 4 bases, leaving 5 bases not matched to a gene. The CDR3 region has the DNA TGTGCCAGCAGTGCAGCGGGAGGGGGGTACGAGCAGTACTTC. It encodes CASSAAGGGYEQYF.

The chain recombines TRBV6-6 with TRBJ2-7, with D maybe TRBD2 (5 bases). Trimming stripped 5 bases from V and 0 bases from J, with 17 bases between. The CDR3 extends over 16 amino acids. CDR1 is MNHNY, CDR2 SVGAGI, per germline (reference sequence). The DNA of the CDR3 is TGTGCCAGCAGTGCAACCGGACTTCCAAGCTCCTACGAGCAGTACTTC. Protein product: CASSATGLPSSYEQYF.

This clonotype turned up a few times. The genes are TRBV5-1 and TRBJ2-5; 7 bases line up with TRBD2. CDR3 size: 15 residues. The J segment lost 11 bases and the V segment lost 2 bases, leaving 15 bases of the junction unmatched. The germline V gene has CDR1 SGHRS and CDR2 YFSETQ. In nucleotides, the CDR3 is TGCGCCAGCAGCTTTGGAGCGGGAAGGGGTAATGAGCAGTACTTC. Translating it yields CASSFGAGRGNEQYF.

This clonotype was detected many times. The chain has TRBV7-2 and TRBJ2-7; the D gene is possibly TRBD2 (6 bases). Trimming removed 1 base at V and 3 bases at J, with 7 bases between. Germline CDR1 and CDR2: SGHTA and FQGNSA. The CDR3 runs 13 residues. The CDR3 nucleotides read TGTGCCAGCAGCTTAGTTAGCGGCTACGAGCAGTACTTC. Translating it yields CASSLVSGYEQYF.

V is TRBV2 and J is TRBJ2-7, with 13 nucleotides matching TRBD2. CDR3 length: 16 residues. V lost 7 bases, J lost 3 bases, and 9 bases stayed unmatched. Germline assignment: CDR1 SNHLY and CDR2 FYNNEI. Here the CDR3 DNA reads TGTGCCAGCAAGTTCAGTGGACTAGCGGGGGACTACGAGCAGTACTTC. Its protein product is CASKFSGLAGDYEQYF. The full variable domain, in which reference TRBV2 and TRBJ2-7 provide the parts outside the CDR3, is EPEVTQTPSHQVTQMGQEVILRCVPISNHLYFYWYRQILGQKVEFLVSFYNNEISEKSEIFDDQFSVERPDGSNFTLKIRSTKLEDSAMYFCASKFSGLAGDYEQYFGPGTRLTVT.

The gene calls are TRBV14 and TRBJ1-4; a weak D match, TRBD1 (6 bases). Trimming stripped 3 bases from V and 7 bases from J, with 12 bases between. The CDR3 extends over 14 amino acids. Germline V gene data show CDR1 as SGHDN and CDR2 as FVKESK. CDR3 nucleotides: TGTGCCAGCAGCCAGAGGGGGATACTTGAAAAACTGTTTTTT. It translates to CASSQRGILEKLFF.

This clonotype was detected a few times. This chain links TRBV28 with TRBJ2-1; the match to TRBD2 covers 7 bases. The CDR3 sequence is 15 residues long. Per germline, CDR1 MDHEN and CDR2 SYDVKM. With V trimmed by 2 bases and J by 6 bases, 7 bases remained unmatched. The CDR3 sequence: CASSLTLAASNEQFF. The DNA of the CDR3 is TGTGCCAGCAGTTTAACCCTAGCGGCTTCCAATGAGCAGTTCTTC.

The chain is built from TRBV5-1 and TRBJ2-3; 7 bases agree with TRBD2. Unmatched junction bases numbered 6, after V lost 1 base and J lost 4 bases. The CDR3 is 15 amino acids. CDR1 and CDR2 from the germline V gene are SGHRS and YFSETQ. CDR3 DNA: TGCGCCAGCAGCTTGATGGGGGGGTTTCCAGATACGCAGTATTTT. It translates to CASSLMGGFPDTQYF. Filled out from reference TRBV5-1 and TRBJ2-3, the complete variable domain reads KAGVTQTPRYLIKTRGQQVTLSCSPISGHRSVSWYQQTPGQGLQFLFEYFSETQRNKGNFPGRFSGRQFSNSRSEMNVSTLELGDSALYLCASSLMGGFPDTQYFGPGTRLTVL.

This clonotype was seen a handful of times. This sequence joins TRBV3-1 and TRBJ1-2; a weak D match, TRBD1 (5 bases). Germline assignment: CDR1 LGHDT and CDR2 YNNKEL (reference sequence). This CDR3 is 14 amino acids long. Deletions cut 3 bases from V and 8 bases from J, with 16 bases between. CDR3 protein: CASSHRQGGEGYTF. CDR3 sequence (DNA): TGTGCCAGCAGCCATCGTCAGGGCGGGGAAGGCTACACCTTC.

This clonotype has a single count. One base away lies a much larger clone, so this may be a sequencing read error. The V and J genes are TRBV12-3 or TRBV12-4 and TRBJ2-1, with 8 bases that match TRBD2. Trimming removed 2 bases from V and 10 bases from J; junction bases left unmatched: 10. The CDR3 is 15 amino acids. CDR3 nucleotides: TGTGCCAGCAGTTTATTACGGGGGGGCTCCAACGAGCAGTTCTTC. Residues: CASSLLRGGSNEQFF.

The chain couples TRBV27 to TRBJ1-6; TRBD1 matches 10 bases. The length of the CDR3 is 16 residues. J lost 6 bases, V lost 5 bases, and 7 bases had no gene match. Germline V gene sequence: CDR1 MNHEY, CDR2 SMNVEV (reference sequence). The CDR3 reads CASSPTGQGGNSPLHF. CDR3 DNA: TGTGCCAGCAGTCCAACAGGACAGGGGGGTAATTCACCCCTCCACTTT.

This clonotype has just a few counts. This sequence joins TRBV5-1 and TRBJ1-1; D uncertain. This CDR3 has 14 amino acids. Germline V gives CDR1 SGHRS, CDR2 YFSETQ. V dropped 2 bases and J dropped 1 base, with 9 bases sitting between them. CDR3 loop: CASSFTESNTEAFF. CDR3 DNA sequence: TGCGCCAGCAGCTTTACAGAGTCGAACACTGAAGCTTTCTTT.

Points on this clonotype: A read error is possible here, since a much larger clone lies one base away. The chain employs TRBV29-1 and TRBJ2-4; 8 bases align to TRBD2. Germline V gene lookup returns CDR1 SQVTM and CDR2 ANQGSEA. Trimming took 4 bases from V and 9 from J; bases not matched to a gene: 11. CDR3 size: 14 residues. The CDR3 spells CSVAGTSGSAIQYF. The CDR3 DNA reads as TGCAGCGTTGCCGGGACCAGCGGGAGTGCCATTCAGTACTTC.